This passage covers 27 T cell receptor beta chains from one sample sequenced in a study of post-analysis software for immune sequencing data. These receptors' antigens are unknown. Findings and caveats of the study: Five TRBV segments, including TRBV5-6, TRBV5-1 and TRBV20-1, were more frequent in patients than controls.

TCR beta cDNA libraries included unique molecular identifiers. Each CDR3 protein gets one entry after TCRdb re-called the PCR reads with MiXCR. Here the sample spans a few hundred thousand distinct CDR3 sequences, around a third being singletons. Input material: blood. Receptor source: a girl aged 2-17 years with multiple sclerosis.

The chain links TRBV12-3 or TRBV12-4 to TRBJ1-4; no firm D call. Trimming removed 1 base at V and 0 bases at J, with 9 bases between. The CDR3 consists of 16 residues. CDR3 nucleotide sequence: TGTGCCAGCAGTTTAGGCGGAGCTGCAACTAATGAAAAACTGTTTTTT. Protein product: CASSLGGAATNEKLFF.

This clonotype has more than one count but fewer than ten. V usage is TRBV2 and J usage is TRBJ2-7; no clear D. The CDR3 sequence is 14 residues long. Trimming took off 7 bases at V and 3 bases at J, with 16 bases between the two ends. In germline, CDR1 is SNHLY, CDR2 FYNNEI. CDR3 region: CASKRSGLRYEQYF. DNA for the CDR3: TGTGCCAGCAAGAGGTCTGGGCTTCGCTACGAGCAGTACTTC.

As regards this clonotype: The junction does not match germline at one end; this may be a read error. J is TRBJ2-7 and V is TRBV20-1; 7 nucleotides match TRBD1. The length of the CDR3 is 12 residues. Germline CDR1 is DFQATT and CDR2 is SNEGSKA (reference sequence). Here the CDR3 reads CSARGTVYEQYF. The CDR3 DNA sequence: TGTAGTGCTAGAGGGACAGTCTACGAGCAGTACTTC.

The V gene is TRBV5-1, the J gene TRBJ2-7, with 8 bases matching TRBD1. Germline CDR1 reads SGHRS; CDR2 reads YFSETQ. V was clipped by 4 bases and J by 2 bases; unmatched bases: 8. CDR3 size: 15 residues. CDR3 residues: CASSGGTGDTYEQYF. As DNA, the CDR3 is TGCGCCAGCAGCGGGGGGACAGGAGATACCTACGAGCAGTACTTC.

The V call is TRBV3-1, the J call TRBJ1-6; no firm D call. Germline CDR1 and CDR2: LGHDT and YNNKEL (reference sequence). The CDR3 is 14 amino acids. The V and J ends lost 4 bases and 9 bases respectively, with 13 bases between them. CDR3 amino acids: CASSLPVRGSPLHF. The CDR3 DNA reads TGTGCCAGCAGCCTACCGGTTCGGGGTTCACCCCTCCACTTT. The whole variable domain, filled in from reference TRBV3-1 and TRBJ1-6, reads DTAVSQTPKYLVTQMGNDKSIKCEQNLGHDTMYWYKQDSKKFLKIMFSYNNKELIINETVPNRFSPKSPDKAHLNLHINSLELGDSAVYFCASSLPVRGSPLHFGNGTRLTVT.

This clonotype was counted between two and nine times. The chain joins TRBV6-2 or TRBV6-3 to TRBJ2-5; a weak D match, TRBD2 (6 bases). The CDR3 runs 16 residues. Trimming took 6 bases from V and 3 from J, leaving 20 bases between them. CDR1 is MNHEY, CDR2 SVGEGT, per germline. CDR3 coding DNA: TGTGCCAGCAGCTCCCACGGAGCGGGCCGCGAAGAGACCCAGTACTTC. Its translation: CASSSHGAGREETQYF.

V and J are TRBV4-1 and TRBJ2-2, with a weak D call TRBD2 (5 bases). The CDR3 has 15 residues. Per germline, CDR1 MGHRA and CDR2 YSYEKL. The V end lost 0 bases, the J end lost 4 bases, and 9 bases lay between the germline ends. This chain's CDR3 is CASSQDKGVTGELFF. The DNA of the CDR3 is TGCGCCAGCAGCCAAGATAAGGGAGTCACCGGGGAGCTGTTTTTT.

The rearrangement uses TRBV20-1 and TRBJ2-1; 8 bases are shared with TRBD2. Germline V lookup: CDR1 DFQATT, CDR2 SNEGSKA (reference sequence). Germline trimming cut 4 bases from V and 5 bases from J; bases unmatched to any gene: 10. The CDR3 covers 15 residues. CDR3 DNA sequence: TGCAGTGCTACCGCCCGAGCGGGGGCTCACAATGAGCAGTTCTTC. Its protein is CSATARAGAHNEQFF.

V usage is TRBV6-5 and J usage is TRBJ1-3; D remains ambiguous. Germline CDR1 is MNHEY and CDR2 is SVGAGI. The CDR3 covers 17 residues. Trimming took 2 bases from V and 0 from J, leaving 14 bases between them. DNA of the CDR3: TGTGCCAGCAGTTACAGACGGGCAGGCCTCTCTGGAAACACCATATATTTT. It is translated as CASSYRRAGLSGNTIYF.

A few counts support this clonotype. The gene calls are TRBV3-1 and TRBJ1-2; no firm D call. Trimming removed 2 bases from V and 6 bases from J, with 10 bases in between. This CDR3 has 13 amino acids. Germline V lookup: CDR1 LGHDT, CDR2 YNNKEL (reference sequence). The CDR3 region has the DNA TGTGCCAGCAGCCAACGCCGGGATGATGGCTACACCTTC. Translated: CASSQRRDDGYTF.

On this clonotype itself: At one of its ends the junction is not consistent with the germline gene, which may arise from a read error. The V gene is TRBV27, the J gene TRBJ2-2, with 9 positions matching TRBD2. The CDR3 totals 17 residues. The germline gives CDR1 MNHEY, CDR2 SMNVEV (reference sequence). CDR3 residues: CASRKNSGGANTRELFF. DNA for the CDR3: TGTGCCAGCAGGAAGAATAGCGGGGGCGCGAACACCAGGGAGCTGTTTTTT.

The rearrangement joins TRBV5-1 to TRBJ2-4; D is unresolved. This CDR3 has 13 residues. The V and J ends lost 1 base and 3 bases respectively, with 5 bases between them. From germline, CDR1 is SGHRS and CDR2 YFSETQ. The CDR3 here is CASSLFGKNIQYF. CDR3 nucleotides: TGCGCCAGCAGCTTGTTTGGCAAAAACATTCAGTACTTC.

This clonotype has just a few counts. The V call is TRBV5-1, the J call TRBJ2-7; D might be TRBD1 (6 bases). The CDR3 contains 16 residues. Germline-derived CDR1 and CDR2 are SGHRS and YFSETQ. V was shortened by 1 base and J by 3 bases, with 17 bases between the two germline ends. The CDR3 DNA reads TGCGCCAGCAGCTTGTATCCCGACAGGAAGATCTACGAGCAGTACTTC. Its protein is CASSLYPDRKIYEQYF.

This clonotype was detected only a few times. The rearrangement links TRBV4-2 to TRBJ1-2; D remains ambiguous. V lost 2 bases and J lost 4, with 11 bases in between. This CDR3 region has 14 residues. The germline V gene encodes CDR1 LGHNA and CDR2 YNFKEQ. The CDR3 spells CASSQPGVVYGYTF. Here the CDR3 DNA reads TGTGCCAGCAGCCAACCGGGAGTTGTCTATGGCTACACCTTC.

The sample holds a few counts of this clonotype. This sequence joins TRBV5-1 and TRBJ2-1, with a possible D match to TRBD1 (6 bases). CDR3 length: 15 residues. V dropped 5 bases and J dropped 4 bases, with 16 bases sitting between them. CDR1 and CDR2 from the germline V gene are SGHRS and YFSETQ. The CDR3 coding sequence is TGCGCCAGCAGGAGTACAGGGTATCCATACAATGAGCAGTTCTTC. It specifies CASRSTGYPYNEQFF.

J is TRBJ1-5 and V is TRBV20-1; TRBD1 matches at 8 bases. This CDR3 is 15 amino acids long. V shed 4 bases, J shed 3 bases, and the junction held 8 bases outside the gene matches. Germline V gene data show CDR1 as DFQATT and CDR2 as SNEGSKA (reference sequence). CDR3 sequence reads: CSATTDREDNQPQHF. CDR3 bases: TGCAGTGCTACTACGGACAGGGAAGACAATCAGCCCCAGCATTTT.

The rearrangement joins TRBV20-1 to TRBJ1-2; D possibly corresponds to TRBD1 (6 bases). Germline V gives CDR1 DFQATT, CDR2 SNEGSKA (reference sequence). The ends were cut back, 7 bases at V and 6 bases at J, with 24 bases in the middle. CDR3 length equals 15 residues. The CDR3 spells CSGFSPGHSGDGYTF. The CDR3 DNA reads TGCAGTGGGTTTTCACCGGGACACTCCGGGGATGGCTACACCTTC.

On this clonotype itself: One end of the junction is discordant with germline, which a read error may explain. The chain combines TRBV9 with TRBJ2-3; 11 nucleotides agree with TRBD2. Germline V gives CDR1 SGDLS, CDR2 YYNGEE. The CDR3 totals 15 residues. CDR3 loop: CASNVAGGRTDTQYF. The CDR3 nucleotides are TGTGCCAGCAACGTAGCGGGGGGGCGCACAGATACGCAGTATTTT.

This clonotype was detected only a few times. The genes are TRBV6-5 and TRBJ1-4, with D possibly being TRBD1 (5 bases). The germline gives CDR1 MNHEY, CDR2 SVGAGI. The CDR3 is 14 amino acids. Trimming took off 5 bases at V and 4 bases at J, with 11 bases between the two ends. The CDR3 is CASSRDGRNEKLFF. The CDR3 coding sequence is TGTGCCAGCAGTCGGGACGGGCGTAATGAAAAACTGTTTTTT.

This clonotype was observed many times. The chain combines TRBV7-9 with TRBJ1-2, with a possible D match to TRBD1 (6 bases). V was clipped by 1 base and J by 2 bases, with 8 bases between them. This CDR3 comprises 14 residues. The germline V gene encodes CDR1 SEHNR and CDR2 FQNEAQ (reference sequence). This CDR3 reads CASSLGGTNYGYTF. The CDR3 DNA follows: TGTGCCAGCAGCTTAGGCGGGACAAACTATGGCTACACCTTC.

This clonotype showed up just a few times. V gene TRBV3-1 combines with J gene TRBJ2-5, with D perhaps TRBD1 (7 bases). The CDR3 runs 13 residues. Trimming shortened V by 5 bases and J by 11 bases, and 18 bases separated the two germline ends. Germline V gene sequence: CDR1 LGHDT, CDR2 YNNKEL (reference sequence). As DNA, the CDR3 is TGTGCCAGCAGCTCCTCGCAGGGGGGTGAGCAGTACTTC. This codes for CASSSSQGGEQYF.

This rearrangement joins TRBV10-3 to TRBJ2-7; D is possibly TRBD1 or TRBD2 (7 bases each). In germline, CDR1 is ENHRY, CDR2 SYGVKD. Trimming took off 4 bases at V and 0 bases at J, with 37 bases between the two ends. This CDR3 has 23 amino acids. CDR3 residues: CAISVGSGGSTGQTILSSYEQYF. The DNA for the CDR3 is TGTGCCATCAGTGTCGGGTCGGGGGGCTCTACGGGACAGACAATACTGAGCTCCTACGAGCAGTACTTC.

This clonotype turned up a few times. This may come from a read error, since a much larger clone is one base off. The chain employs TRBV7-2 and TRBJ2-1; tentative D call: TRBD2 (6 bases). The last part of the DNA fits TRBJ2-7 better; the J call may be wrong. The CDR3 sequence is 14 residues long. Germline assignment: CDR1 SGHTA and CDR2 FQGNSA. CDR3 in amino acids: CASSLGTAYNEQYF. Here the CDR3 DNA reads TGTGCCAGCAGCTTGGGGACTGCTTACAATGAGCAGTACTTC.

The chain couples TRBV6-1 to TRBJ2-5; D call uncertain. The CDR3 loop spans 16 amino acids. V was clipped by 7 bases and J by 5 bases, with 23 bases between them. The V gene's germline CDR1 is MNHNS and CDR2 SASEGT. The CDR3 loop reads CASMARLGGDGETQYF. The DNA for the CDR3 is TGTGCCAGCATGGCACGGCTAGGTGGAGATGGGGAGACCCAGTACTTC.

This sequence joins TRBV29-1 and TRBJ2-1, with 13 bases fitting TRBD2. Germline CDR1 is SQVTM and CDR2 is ANQGSEA. The CDR3 covers 14 residues. V shed 4 bases, J shed 9 bases, and the junction held 6 bases outside the gene matches. The CDR3 protein is CSVGLAGGMGEQFF. In DNA form, the CDR3 reads TGCAGCGTTGGACTAGCGGGGGGCATGGGTGAGCAGTTCTTC.

Only a few counts were recorded for this clonotype. The chain has TRBV5-6 and TRBJ1-6, with unresolved D. Germline values: CDR1 SGHDT, CDR2 YYEEEE. Trimming removed 2 bases from V and 3 bases from J, with 12 bases in between. The CDR3 contains 16 residues. Written as DNA, the CDR3 is TGTGCCAGCAGCTTACCACAGCCGATCTATAATTCACCCCTCCACTTT. This gives the protein CASSLPQPIYNSPLHF.

The chain carries TRBV5-6 and TRBJ2-4; tentatively, D is TRBD1 (6 bases). The J call may be in error: the DNA end matches TRBJ2-7 better. The V gene's germline CDR1 is SGHDT and CDR2 YYEEEE. CDR3 length: 13 amino acids. CDR3 DNA: TGTGCCAGCAGCTTTGGACAGACACACGAGCAGTACTTC. Protein product: CASSFGQTHEQYF.